This T cell receptor beta chain derives from a study of T cells in Graves' hyperthyroidism and ophthalmopathy. Study-wide points: The majority of expanded thyroid clonotypes above 0.001 also appeared in blood.

The hyperthyroidism was newly diagnosed and had lasted under 2 months; the patients were aged 18 to 65. Diagnoses used clinical symptoms, serum thyroxine and TRAb, thyroid ultrasound and orbital computed tomography. PBMCs stemmed from around 10 ml fresh peripheral blood. This clonotype has ten or more counts. Antigen: not known. Amplified regions were TCR beta CDR3 sequences from RNA transcripts. With the HTBI primer set, the TCR CDR3 went through a first round of RT-PCR. Via MiXCR, TCRdb re-called the multiplex PCR reads, giving one row per CDR3 protein. This table holds a few hundred thousand distinct CDR3 sequences, about a sixth found once. CDR3 length: 16 amino acids. The ends were cut back, 2 bases at V and 2 bases at J, with 12 bases in the middle.

The sequence was obtained from a woman aged 18-30 years with Graves' hyperthyroidism. This chain connects TRBV12-3 or TRBV12-4 to TRBJ2-2, with a tentative D call TRBD1 (6 bases). Sequences were obtained from blood. The CDR3 nucleotides read TGTGCCAGCAGTTTAACAGGGATGATAAACACCGGGGAGCTGTTTTTT. Translation gives CASSLTGMINTGELFF.